Listed below are T cell receptor beta chains from one sample, sequenced in a study of shared clonotypes between healthy human individuals. Measured with immunoSEQ multiplex PCR; TCRdb has only the in-frame clones, and not every one. The sample has about 2.2 million clones; 85% to 95% are singletons. The sample comprised naive CD8+ T cells from PBMCs. All receptors derive from a man aged 18-30 years in good health. Some clones in this sample may be carry-over from other donors' samples. CDR3s include the opening cysteine and the closing phenylalanine or tryptophan. Each record gives: D gene, clone size, V gene, J gene, CDR3 protein, CDR3 DNA. A D gene is named only where the DNA matches it firmly. The size of a clone is reported for some rows only, either as once, few or many, or as a class for expanded clones.

>TRBD1|-|TRBV7-6|TRBJ2-1
CASSQGQGGHGRGNEQFF
TGTGCCAGCAGTCAAGGACAGGGGGGCCACGGCCGTGGGAATGAGCAGTTCTTC
>-|-|TRBV5-8|TRBJ2-7
CASSLRREPYEQYF
TGTGCCAGCAGCTTGCGCAGGGAGCCCTACGAGCAGTACTTC
>TRBD1|-|TRBV9|TRBJ1-1
CASSAGQGGTEAFF
TGTGCCAGCAGCGCGGGACAGGGTGGGACTGAAGCTTTCTTT
>-|-|TRBV27|TRBJ2-3
CASSDRTVPDTQYF
TGTGCCAGCAGTGACCGCACGGTCCCAGATACGCAGTATTTT
>TRBD1|-|TRBV18|TRBJ1-1
CASSGTDRGPGTEAFF
TGTGCCAGCTCAGGAACGGACAGGGGGCCCGGCACTGAAGCTTTCTTT
>-|-|TRBV7-9|TRBJ1-4
CASSPRSGVDSEKLFF
TGTGCCAGCAGCCCCCGATCAGGGGTAGATTCTGAAAAACTGTTTTTT
>-|-|TRBV10-2|TRBJ1-2
CASSEAGNDYGYTF
TGCGCCAGCAGTGAAGCGGGCAACGACTATGGCTACACCTTC
>-|-|TRBV7-2|TRBJ2-1
CASSLPYNNEQFF
TGTGCCAGCAGCTTACCCTACAACAATGAGCAGTTCTTC
>-|-|TRBV20-1|TRBJ1-2
CSDESHGYTF
TGCAGTGACGAGTCGCATGGCTACACCTTC
>TRBD2|-|TRBV6-1|TRBJ2-1
CASRPGTSTIGEQFF
TGTGCCAGCAGGCCCGGGACTAGCACGATCGGTGAGCAGTTCTTC
>TRBD1|once|TRBV7-9|TRBJ1-4
CASSPPGQHLRKLFF
TGTGCCAGCAGCCCGCCGGGACAGCATCTTAGAAAACTGTTTTTT
>TRBD1|once|TRBV6-1|TRBJ2-1
CASRRVRTGSNEQFF
TGTGCCAGCAGGAGAGTCCGGACAGGGTCTAATGAGCAGTTCTTC
>-|-|TRBV13|TRBJ2-1
CASSFPLGLEQFF
TGTGCCAGCAGCTTCCCACTTGGACTTGAGCAGTTCTTC
>TRBD2|-|TRBV4-1|TRBJ2-1
CASSQDRLAGGSDNEQFF
TGCGCCAGCAGCCAAGATCGGCTAGCGGGAGGGTCGGACAATGAGCAGTTCTTC
>TRBD2|-|TRBV5-1|TRBJ2-3
CASKRFEGGTDTQYF
TGCGCCAGCAAAAGGTTTGAGGGAGGGACAGATACGCAGTATTTT
>-|once|TRBV7-9|TRBJ2-1
CASSLGVVPYNEQFF
TGTGCCAGCAGCTTAGGAGTAGTGCCCTACAATGAGCAGTTCTTC
>-|-|TRBV30|TRBJ1-1
CAWRVVARAEAFF
TGTGCCTGGAGGGTCGTTGCGAGGGCTGAAGCTTTCTTT
>-|-|TRBV19|TRBJ2-7
CASSPRGAYEQYF
TGTGCCAGTAGTCCACGCGGAGCCTACGAGCAGTACTTC
>-|-|TRBV19|TRBJ2-7
CASSMTSAGSYEQYF
TGTGCCAGTAGTATGACCTCTGCAGGATCTTACGAGCAGTACTTC
>-|-|TRBV7-2|TRBJ1-1
CASSFLTQTAPEAFF
TGTGCCAGCAGCTTCCTCACACAGACAGCTCCCGAAGCTTTCTTT
>-|-|TRBV27|TRBJ1-4
CASSSQFWANEKLFF
TGTGCCAGCAGTTCCCAGTTTTGGGCTAATGAAAAACTGTTTTTT
>-|once|TRBV2|TRBJ1-1
CASSENKGPGAFF
TGTGCCAGCAGTGAAAACAAGGGGCCTGGGGCTTTCTTT
>TRBD2|once|TRBV5-5|TRBJ2-1
CASSLVRLAGPFANEQFF
TGTGCCAGCAGCTTGGTTCGGCTAGCGGGACCTTTTGCCAATGAGCAGTTCTTC
>TRBD1|-|TRBV4-1|TRBJ2-3
CASSQDLDRGADTQYF
TGCGCCAGCAGCCAAGATCTGGACAGGGGGGCAGATACGCAGTATTTT
>TRBD2|once|TRBV7-9|TRBJ2-3
CASSQDEAGPTDTQYF
TGTGCCAGCAGCCAGGATGAAGCGGGACCCACAGATACGCAGTATTTT
>-|-|TRBV29-1|TRBJ1-2
CSAGTAYYGYTF
TGCAGCGCCGGGACCGCATACTATGGCTACACCTTC
>TRBD1|-|TRBV29-1|TRBJ2-7
CSAPGQGTEQYF
TGCAGCGCCCCCGGACAGGGTACCGAGCAGTACTTC
>-|-|TRBV27|TRBJ2-2
CASSRARYLEYTGELFF
TGTGCCAGCAGTCGGGCCCGCTATCTAGAGTACACCGGGGAGCTGTTTTTT
>-|few|TRBV7-9|TRBJ1-5
CASSLGVGQPQHF
TGTGCCAGCAGCTTAGGAGTGGGCCAGCCCCAGCATTTT
>TRBD1|once|TRBV19|TRBJ1-1
CASSIAPGQGTEAFF
TGTGCCAGTAGTATAGCACCGGGACAGGGAACTGAAGCTTTCTTT
>TRBD2|-|TRBV7-8|TRBJ2-1
CASSLGSFWTSENNEQFF
TGTGCCAGCAGCTTAGGCAGTTTCTGGACTAGCGAGAACAATGAGCAGTTCTTC
>-|-|TRBV7-9|TRBJ1-2
CASSGFRESRYGYTF
TGTGCCAGCAGCGGATTTAGGGAATCCAGATATGGCTACACCTTC
>-|-|TRBV29-1|TRBJ1-2
CSAWASELYGYTF
TGCAGCGCCTGGGCCAGCGAACTCTATGGCTACACCTTC
>-|-|TRBV5-6|TRBJ2-7
CASSFGVVGEQYF
TGTGCCAGCAGCTTTGGAGTTGTGGGCGAGCAGTACTTC
>-|-|TRBV19|TRBJ2-7
CASSIAAGRKYEQYF
TGTGCCAGTAGTATCGCTGCGGGGCGAAAGTACGAGCAGTACTTC